Listed here are 28 T cell receptor beta chains from one sample, sequenced in a study of blood T cell repertoires in COVID-19. Clones were sequenced by immunoSEQ multiplex PCR, and TCRdb holds only the in-frame ones, with some missing. The sample lists fewer than 200,000 clones, roughly 80% occurring once. The material sequenced was PBMCs or T cells enriched from blood (not recorded which). Every receptor here comes from a man aged 50 to 59 who had recovered from COVID-19.

V usage is TRBV11-2 and J usage is TRBJ2-1; no clear D gene. The V end was cut by 0 bases, the J end by 4 bases, with 10 bases between. In germline, CDR1 is SGHAT, CDR2 FQNNGV. This CDR3 comprises 15 residues. CDR3 loop: CASSLDSPVYNEQFF. The CDR3 bases are TGTGCCAGCAGCTTAGATTCCCCGGTGTACAATGAGCAGTTCTTC.

V and J are TRBV2 and TRBJ2-2; 10 bases map to TRBD1. CDR3 size: 13 residues. The germline V gene encodes CDR1 SNHLY and CDR2 FYNNEI. J was trimmed by 7 bases and V by 9 bases; bases with no gene match: 5. The CDR3 bases are TGTGCCAGTGGGGGACAGGGGATCGGGGAGCTGTTTTTT. It is translated as CASGGQGIGELFF.

The chain has TRBV30 and TRBJ2-7, with 8 bases identical to TRBD1. Germline assignment: CDR1 GTSNPN and CDR2 SVGIG (reference sequence). The CDR3 runs 17 residues. V trimming: 3 bases; J trimming: 6 bases; junction bases outside the gene matches: 19. The CDR3 protein is CAWRDGTGTIYPPEQYF. DNA of the CDR3: TGTGCCTGGAGGGACGGGACAGGAACGATATACCCCCCCGAGCAGTACTTC.

This chain joins TRBV7-7 and TRBJ2-5; 8 bases match TRBD2. This CDR3 comprises 17 residues. Germline V gives CDR1 SSHAT, CDR2 FNYEAQ (reference sequence). V was pared by 0 bases and J by 5 bases, with 11 bases of the junction left unmatched. This CDR3 is CASSLALSGGSYETQYF. CDR3 in DNA: TGTGCCAGCAGCTTAGCACTATCGGGGGGGAGTTATGAGACCCAGTACTTC.

The chain carries TRBV27 and TRBJ2-3, with D perhaps matching TRBD1 (5 bases). Germline V gene lookup returns CDR1 MNHEY and CDR2 SMNVEV (reference sequence). The V end lost 1 base, the J end lost 2 bases, and 10 bases lay between the germline ends. This CDR3 comprises 15 residues. The CDR3: CASSLYYRSTDTQYF. Here the CDR3 DNA reads TGTGCCAGCAGTTTATATTACAGGTCCACAGATACGCAGTATTTT.

The gene calls are TRBV7-2 and TRBJ2-3, with 9 bases lining up with TRBD2. V lost 1 base, J lost 4 bases, and 9 bases stayed unmatched. The CDR3 has 17 amino acids. Germline lookup yields CDR1 SGHTA and CDR2 FQGNSA. This chain's CDR3 is CASSLGFSGGSPDTQYF. The CDR3 DNA sequence: TGTGCCAGCAGCTTAGGTTTCAGCGGGGGGTCCCCAGATACGCAGTATTTT.

The chain carries TRBV10-3 and TRBJ2-4; D is possibly TRBD1 (8 bases). The CDR3 loop spans 15 amino acids. Looked up from germline, CDR1 is ENHRY and CDR2 is SYGVKD. V was clipped by 8 bases and J by 8 bases, with 22 bases between them. The CDR3 protein is CAIGQDREGRDIQYF. In DNA form, the CDR3 reads TGTGCCATCGGACAGGACAGGGAGGGTAGGGACATTCAGTACTTC.

On this clone itself: A read error may produce the germline difference seen at one junction end. The rearrangement links TRBV7-7 to TRBJ1-1; tentative D call: TRBD1 (5 bases). CDR3 size: 13 residues. CDR1 is SSHAT, CDR2 FNYEAQ, per germline (reference sequence). The CDR3 protein is CASSQGKNTEAFF. In DNA, the CDR3 is TGTGCTAGCAGCCAGGGAAAAAACACTGAAGCTTTCTTT.

The chain combines TRBV27 with TRBJ2-7, with TRBD2 matching 9 bases. Germline trimming cut 1 base from V and 0 bases from J; bases unmatched to any gene: 10. CDR1 is MNHEY and CDR2 is SMNVEV in the germline V gene (reference sequence). The CDR3 is 18 amino acids. CDR3 loop: CASSLYRGGVPYSYEQYF. DNA for the CDR3: TGTGCCAGCAGTTTATATCGCGGGGGGGTTCCCTACTCCTACGAGCAGTACTTC.

The V gene is TRBV14, the J gene TRBJ2-5; 7 bases are a match to TRBD2. Trimming took 2 bases from V and 4 from J; bases not matched to a gene: 10. The germline V gene encodes CDR1 SGHDN and CDR2 FVKESK. The CDR3 covers 16 residues. In nucleotides, the CDR3 is TGTGCCAGCAGCCAAACATCTAGCGGCTGGGGAGAGACCCAGTACTTC. This encodes CASSQTSSGWGETQYF.

V usage is TRBV18 and J usage is TRBJ1-3, with 9 bases matching TRBD1. The CDR3 has 16 amino acids. V shed 4 bases and J 2 bases; nucleotides not matched to a gene: 6. Per the germline V gene, CDR1 is KGHSH and CDR2 is LQKENI. The CDR3 coding sequence is TGTGCCAGCTCACACACAGGGGGCATCACTGGAAACACCATATATTTT. This codes for CASSHTGGITGNTIYF.

The CDR3 here is CASSVVAGGTTDTQYF. In nucleotides, the CDR3 is TGTGCCAGCAGCGTAGTAGCGGGGGGGACCACAGATACGCAGTATTTT. The chain employs TRBV9 and TRBJ2-3, with 11 nucleotides matching TRBD2. J was trimmed by 2 bases and V by 0 bases; bases with no gene match: 2. This CDR3 region has 16 residues. Germline V CDR1 and CDR2: SGDLS, YYNGEE.

The V gene is TRBV5-4, the J gene TRBJ2-2; a possible D gene is TRBD2 (7 bases). This CDR3 spans 16 amino acids. CDR1 and CDR2 (germline): SGHNT, YYREEE (reference sequence). Trimming left V 5 bases short and J 2 bases short, with 16 bases between. The CDR3 is CASSPPGGHNTGELFF. CDR3 bases: TGTGCCAGCAGTCCTCCGGGGGGCCATAACACCGGGGAGCTGTTTTTT.

The V call is TRBV18, the J call TRBJ1-5, with D possibly matching TRBD1 (6 bases). Germline CDR1 reads KGHSH; CDR2 reads LQKENI. With 6 bases removed from V and 3 bases from J, the gap between germline ends came to 15 bases. The CDR3 is made up of 15 amino acids. DNA for the CDR3: TGTGCCAGCTCCCCCGGGCAGGGGTTCAATCAGCCCCAGCATTTT. It specifies CASSPGQGFNQPQHF.

The J gene is TRBJ1-2, the V gene TRBV2, with D possibly matching TRBD1 (6 bases). The V end lost 7 bases, the J end lost 1 base, and 10 bases lay between the germline ends. Germline-derived CDR1 and CDR2 are SNHLY and FYNNEI. The CDR3 loop spans 13 amino acids. The CDR3 DNA reads TGTGCCAGCACGGCAGGGGATAACTATGGCTACACCTTC. Protein sequence: CASTAGDNYGYTF.

The chain joins TRBV6-6 to TRBJ1-1, with no clear D. CDR1 is MNHNY, CDR2 SVGAGI, per germline (reference sequence). The length of the CDR3 is 14 residues. V dropped 1 base and J dropped 3 bases, with 9 bases sitting between them. The CDR3 sequence: CASSYLETDTEAFF. For the CDR3, the DNA is TGTGCCAGCAGTTACTTGGAGACCGACACTGAAGCTTTCTTT.

This sequence joins TRBV5-4 and TRBJ2-2; 12 positions agree with TRBD2. Germline V gene data show CDR1 as SGHNT and CDR2 as YYREEE (reference sequence). V shed 3 bases and J 6 bases; nucleotides not matched to a gene: 3. The CDR3 consists of 15 residues. The CDR3 nucleotides read TGTGCCAGCAGCTCCCTAGCGGGGGGGCCCGGGGAGCTGTTTTTT. Translation gives CASSSLAGGPGELFF.

This clone was detected only a few times. This sequence joins TRBV3-1 (or the pseudogene TRBV3-2) and TRBJ1-5; D is unresolved. CDR3 size: 14 residues. The V and J ends lost 0 bases and 0 bases respectively, with 3 bases between them. Germline V CDR1 and CDR2: LGHDT, YNNKEL (reference sequence). The CDR3 DNA is TGTGCCAGCAGCCAAGATTATAGCAATCAGCCCCAGCATTTT. As protein: CASSQDYSNQPQHF.

This clone occurred a few times. The J gene is TRBJ1-1, the V gene TRBV4-2, with TRBD1 identical over 9 bases. With V trimmed by 3 bases and J by 6 bases, 8 bases remained unmatched. Germline assignment: CDR1 LGHNA and CDR2 YNFKEQ. CDR3 length equals 15 residues. For the CDR3, the DNA is TGTGCCAGCAGCCACCCGACAGGGGGGAAGGCTGAAGCTTTCTTT. Translation gives CASSHPTGGKAEAFF.

The chain carries TRBV11-3 and TRBJ2-3, with a weak D call TRBD1 (6 bases). Trimming took off 0 bases at V and 3 bases at J, with 10 bases between the two ends. The CDR3 contains 15 residues. Germline V CDR1 and CDR2: SGHNT, YENEEA. In nucleotides, the CDR3 is TGTGCCAGCAGCTTAGACGGACAGAGAACAGATACGCAGTATTTT. It specifies CASSLDGQRTDTQYF.

CDR3 region: CASRAGTGTGETQYF. DNA of the CDR3: TGTGCCAGCCGGGCCGGGACAGGGACGGGGGAGACCCAGTACTTC. This chain connects TRBV2 to TRBJ2-5; 9 bases line up with TRBD1. With 8 bases clipped from V and 5 bases from J, the junction kept 12 bases outside the gene matches. The germline V gene has CDR1 SNHLY and CDR2 FYNNEI. CDR3 size: 15 residues.

The chain has TRBV2 and TRBJ1-3, with D uncertain. The V end was cut by 8 bases, the J end by 1 base, with 9 bases between. CDR3 length equals 13 residues. Germline-derived CDR1 and CDR2 are SNHLY and FYNNEI. The CDR3 DNA follows: TGTGCCAGCCGTCCGGGTTCTGGAAACACCATATATTTT. It encodes CASRPGSGNTIYF.

The V call is TRBV5-4, the J call TRBJ2-1; no clear D gene. This CDR3 has 13 amino acids. The germline V gene has CDR1 SGHNT and CDR2 YYREEE (reference sequence). The ends were cut back, 3 bases at V and 3 bases at J, with 7 bases in the middle. In DNA form, the CDR3 reads TGTGCCAGCAGCTCCGGCGGCTACAATGAGCAGTTCTTC. It encodes CASSSGGYNEQFF.

The rearrangement links TRBV9 to TRBJ2-5; TRBD2 aligns across 9 bases. The CDR3 sequence is 15 residues long. The V gene's germline CDR1 is SGDLS and CDR2 YYNGEE. Trimming took 6 bases from V and 5 from J; bases not matched to a gene: 11. Here the CDR3 DNA reads TGTGCCAGCAATACTGGCGGGGGGGCCTGGGAGACCCAGTACTTC. The encoded protein is CASNTGGGAWETQYF.

The chain has TRBV30 and TRBJ2-3; tentative D call: TRBD2 (6 bases). The germline V and J ends were trimmed by 1 base and 0 bases, with 8 bases remaining between them. This CDR3 spans 14 amino acids. Per germline, CDR1 GTSNPN and CDR2 SVGIG (reference sequence). CDR3: CAWSGGVSTDTQYF. The DNA of the CDR3 is TGTGCCTGGAGTGGGGGGGTGAGCACAGATACGCAGTATTTT.

V is TRBV18 and J is TRBJ1-3; D ambiguous. V lost 0 bases and J lost 0, with 6 bases in between. The CDR3 length is 15 residues. Germline V gene lookup returns CDR1 KGHSH and CDR2 LQKENI. CDR3 sequence reads: CASSPPSNSGNTIYF. The CDR3 DNA is TGTGCCAGCTCACCACCAAGCAACTCTGGAAACACCATATATTTT.

The chain employs TRBV7-8 and TRBJ2-5, with D possibly being TRBD2 (6 bases). V was shortened by 4 bases and J by 4 bases, with 16 bases between the two germline ends. CDR1 and CDR2 (germline): SGHVS, FQNEAQ. The CDR3 totals 15 residues. CDR3 nucleotide sequence: TGTGCCAGCAGCTCCGGGGACTTTAAGGGAGAGACCCAGTACTTC. This translates into CASSSGDFKGETQYF.

A single count supports this clone. The CDR3 DNA is TGTGCCAGCAGCGTAGGGATGACTAGCGGCTACAATGAGCAGTTCTTC. Its translation: CASSVGMTSGYNEQFF. The chain links TRBV9 to TRBJ2-1; 9 bases are a match to TRBD2. This CDR3 contains 16 residues. In germline, CDR1 is SGDLS, CDR2 YYNGEE. Germline trimming cut 0 bases from V and 3 bases from J; bases unmatched to any gene: 4.